This record covers a single TCR beta chain. Its antigen remains unidentified. Every donor was a healthy person donating bone marrow. The study ran its PCR with 60 Vbeta and 13 Jbeta primers. Sequencing used immunoSEQ multiplex PCR; TCRdb keeps in-frame clones, though not all of them. This table has about 120,000 clones, 65% to 80% appearing once. The data were obtained in a study of cytomegalovirus exposure and HLA in healthy donors. Regarding the study as a whole: Generally TCR sequences proved uncommon, though certain public TCRs appeared in numerous donors. Analyses of presence and absence presupposed an approximately uniform sequencing depth across donors.

CDR1 is DFQATT, CDR2 SNEGSKA, per germline (reference sequence). V was clipped by 6 bases and J by 8 bases, with 8 bases between them. The CDR3 totals 10 residues. The material sequenced was PBMCs. This TCR came from a woman aged 40 to 50 in good health and CMV-seropositive. This rearrangement joins TRBV20-1 to TRBJ2-1; D unresolved. CDR3 protein: CSAPLYEQFF. Written as DNA, the CDR3 is TGCAGTGCCCCTCTTTATGAGCAGTTCTTC.